These T cell receptor beta chains were read from a single sample in a study of blood T cell repertoires in COVID-19. Libraries were prepared by immunoSEQ multiplex PCR; TCRdb keeps only in-frame clonotypes and omits some of them. Among roughly 140,000 clones, roughly four fifths were seen once, and the ten largest hold around 7.8%. Specimen: peripheral blood. The receptors derive from a human donor in a cohort sampled during active COVID-19. Both conserved end residues are part of each CDR3. A D gene is named only where the DNA matches it firmly. Not all rows give a size; the values are once, few, many and, for expanded clones, a class.

CDR3nt	CDR3aa	j_gene	v_gene	d_gene	abundance
TGTGCCAGCAGCTCCACAGGGATAGGTGAGCAGTACTTC	CASSSTGIGEQYF	TRBJ2-7	TRBV7-9	NA	NA
TGTGCCAGCAGTCTCAGGACAGGCAGCTATGGCTACACCTTC	CASSLRTGSYGYTF	TRBJ1-2	TRBV6-5	TRBD1	once
TGTGCCAGCAGTTACGGGACACAGAGTACTAACTATGGCTACACCTTC	CASSYGTQSTNYGYTF	TRBJ1-2	TRBV6-6	NA	NA
TGTGCCAGCAGCCAACGACAGAGAAATCAGCCCCAGCATTTT	CASSQRQRNQPQHF	TRBJ1-5	TRBV3-1/TRBV3-2	NA	once
TGTGCCAGCAGCCACGGGGGGGATGAGACCCAGTACTTC	CASSHGGDETQYF	TRBJ2-5	TRBV3-1/TRBV3-2	TRBD2	few
TGTGCCATCAGTGGGACAGGGCAGGGGACTGAAGCTTTCTTT	CAISGTGQGTEAFF	TRBJ1-1	TRBV10-3	TRBD1	NA
TGTGCCAGCAGCTCCGTTCGGGGATTCTACGACTATGGCTACACCTTC	CASSSVRGFYDYGYTF	TRBJ1-2	TRBV14	NA	NA
TGTGCCAGCAGCTCTGGACAGATAAGCTCCTATAATTCACCCCTCCACTTT	CASSSGQISSYNSPLHF	TRBJ1-6	TRBV5-8	NA	once
TGTGCCAGCAGCGAAAATAGGCGAATTCAGGGGGCGTTCAATGGCTACACCTTC	CASSENRRIQGAFNGYTF	TRBJ1-2	TRBV6-1	TRBD1	few
TGTGCCAGCAGTATTGCACAGGGGGAAGCAGCCTACGAGCAGTACTTC	CASSIAQGEAAYEQYF	TRBJ2-7	TRBV7-2	TRBD1	NA
TGTGCCAGTAGTAGAACAGGGTATGGCTCACTCGAAAATCAGCCCCAGCATTTT	CASSRTGYGSLENQPQHF	TRBJ1-5	TRBV19	NA	once
TGTGCCAGCAGTCGCGCCGTGACCGGGACTAGGAACGGGGGCCAGTACTTC	CASSRAVTGTRNGGQYF	TRBJ2-5	TRBV3-1/TRBV3-2	TRBD2	NA
TGTGCCAGCATCTGGGACAGGGGCCACAATGAGCAGTTCTTC	CASIWDRGHNEQFF	TRBJ2-1	TRBV6-6	TRBD1	few
TGTGCCAGCAGCCCGGGGCTAGCGGGGGGGGAGGGCACCCAGTACTTC	CASSPGLAGGEGTQYF	TRBJ2-5	TRBV11-3	TRBD2	NA
TGCGCCAGCAGCCTACCTAGCGGGGACTACAATGAGCAGTTCTTC	CASSLPSGDYNEQFF	TRBJ2-1	TRBV5-1	TRBD2	NA
TGCGCCAGCAGGCCGGGGACAGGCGAGAACACCGGGGAGCTGTTTTTT	CASRPGTGENTGELFF	TRBJ2-2	TRBV5-1	TRBD1	NA
TGTGCCAGCAGTTACTCGATTACCCAACTAGCTAGGGTCTTC	CASSYSITQLARVF	TRBJ2-1	TRBV6-2/TRBV6-3	NA	NA
TGTGCCAGCAGTTTTGCTACCTCTACGGGGGGGCCCCATGAGCAGTTCTTC	CASSFATSTGGPHEQFF	TRBJ2-1	TRBV28	TRBD2	NA
TGTGCCAGTACTCGGAGCTCCTATAATTCACCCCTCCACTTT	CASTRSSYNSPLHF	TRBJ1-6	TRBV6-5	NA	NA
TGTGCCAGTAGTACCCGACAGGCAATAAACTATGGCTACACCTTC	CASSTRQAINYGYTF	TRBJ1-2	TRBV19	NA	NA
TGTGCCAGCAGTTTACGGGTAGGCTATGGCTACACCTTC	CASSLRVGYGYTF	TRBJ1-2	TRBV12-3/TRBV12-4	NA	NA
TGCGCCAGCAGCAAAGCGCAGGGGGCGAAGGAGACCCAGTACTTC	CASSKAQGAKETQYF	TRBJ2-5	TRBV5-1	TRBD1	NA
TGTGCCAGCAGCTGGGGCGCCGCCGGGACAGCTTATGGCTACACCTTC	CASSWGAAGTAYGYTF	TRBJ1-2	TRBV5-6	TRBD1	NA
TGTGCCAGCAGCCGAGGAGGAGGCGGAGAGACCCAGTACTTC	CASSRGGGGETQYF	TRBJ2-5	TRBV9	NA	NA
TGTGCCAGCAGCTTAGGGGACAGGGGTCCCTATAATTCACCCCTCCACTTT	CASSLGDRGPYNSPLHF	TRBJ1-6	TRBV7-2	TRBD1	NA
TGCAGTGCTAGAGCGGTAAATTCTTTCTTT	CSARAVNSFF	TRBJ1-1	TRBV20-1	NA	NA
TGCGCCAGCAGCTTGGGTATAGGACAGGGAGAGCAGCCCCAGCATTTT	CASSLGIGQGEQPQHF	TRBJ1-5	TRBV5-1	TRBD1	NA
TGTGCCAGCAGCTCCCGGGCAGCGGGGGGGCCCGGGGAGCTGTTTTTT	CASSSRAAGGPGELFF	TRBJ2-2	TRBV7-2	TRBD2	NA
TGTGCCGGCGGGACAGGGTTGAATCAGCCCCAGCATTTT	CAGGTGLNQPQHF	TRBJ1-5	TRBV19	TRBD1	NA
TGTGCCAGCAGCTCCGCCGCGGCAGCTGGAAACACCATATATTTT	CASSSAAAAGNTIYF	TRBJ1-3	TRBV9	NA	NA
TGTGCCAGCTCACCTGACAGGGGGCGAAACACCATATATTTT	CASSPDRGRNTIYF	TRBJ1-3	TRBV18	TRBD1	few
TGTGCCGCAAGGGGTGCGTCCTACGAGCAGTACTTC	CAARGASYEQYF	TRBJ2-7	TRBV10-3	NA	NA
TGTGCCACCCGTGGGGGGACAGATACGCAGTATTTT	CATRGGTDTQYF	TRBJ2-3	TRBV27	NA	NA
TGTGCCAGCAGCCCATCCGGGACAGGGTTTGAAGCTGAAGCTTTCTTT	CASSPSGTGFEAEAFF	TRBJ1-1	TRBV3-1/TRBV3-2	TRBD1	NA
TGTGCCAGCAGCCAAGACTTTAGCGGGGCCTCCTTAGCCAAAAACATTCAGTACTTC	CASSQDFSGASLAKNIQYF	TRBJ2-4	TRBV4-2	TRBD2	few
TGTGCCAGCTCACCTAGTATGAAGGGCGGAGGCACCGGGGAGCTGTTTTTT	CASSPSMKGGGTGELFF	TRBJ2-2	TRBV18	NA	NA
TGTGCCAGCAGCGCCCCGACTAGCGGGGTCTCCTACAATGAGCAGTTCTTC	CASSAPTSGVSYNEQFF	TRBJ2-1	TRBV5-4	TRBD2	NA